This TCR beta chain is from a study of high-grade serous ovarian cancer treatment subgroups (dated by TCRdb to the early 2020s). Describing the broader study: On average, sequencing produced approximately 13,000 reads and several thousand unique TCR beta rearrangements for each sample. One primary tumor sample and two metastatic tumor samples were contributed by each patient, so that approximately 99 samples were obtained in total. Under a laparoscopic triage algorithm, patients with high-grade serous ovarian cancer were grouped by complete gross resection or by neoadjuvant chemotherapy response, and the study profiled the TCR beta repertoires of these patients. Of the approximately 30 patients in the cohort, some ten had no residual disease after primary surgery (R0), some ten were excellent NACT responders, and some ten were poor NACT responders. The full study reports these points: Spatial information was not captured by bulk tumor TCR sequencing, so insight into HGSC tumor complexity and diversity was limited. TCR clonal relatedness showed a positive correlation with neoantigen level and a trend toward positive correlation with copy number variation and mutation load from whole-genome sequencing. TCR repertoire analyses were focused on CDR3, and CDR1 and CDR2 were not analyzed. Repertoire similarity between tumors of the same patient ranged about 0.1 to 0.79, whereas almost no similarity was seen between different patients.

The 85 to 95 tumor samples underwent high-throughput TCR profiling with ImmunoSEQ. As for the original processing: To measure repertoire diversity, the metrics used were richness (unique productive sequences), clonality, evenness and relatedness, and the Bhattacharyya coefficient was used to assess similarity between samples. A sensitivity analysis that removed TCRs with fewer than two reads produced consistent conclusions. Here the immuneACCESS table is served through TCRdb, limited to in-frame sequences with V and J called. Missing clones are a known gap in these copies; in checked studies unresolved V genes cover under half, and the rest lacks a known reason. Clone size and V and J calls were adopted from that table, with D and trimming inferred from the DNA. The sample profile shows thousands of clones; 65% to 75% of them were found once. The ten largest make up 5.5% to 6.5% of the sample. The tumor samples were collected prior to definitive surgery or chemotherapy. Genomic DNA was extracted by the MD Anderson Biospecimen Extraction Resource, and TCR sequencing was done by the MD Anderson Cancer Genomics Laboratory.

Regarding this clone: Its recognized antigen is unknown. No base quality information exists; no much larger clone differs at one position.

Measured from the cysteine to the phenylalanine, the CDR3 is 14 residues long. Here the CDR3 DNA is all that survives: 42 bases in frame from base 1. The germline V gene gives CDR1 as SGHTA and CDR2 as FQGNSA. Relative to germline, V is missing 5 bases and J is missing 3 bases, with 4 bases of the junction outside any gene match. The TCR comes from a human donor with high-grade serous ovarian cancer. Sequencing was done on a sample of tumor tissue. In this chain, TRBV7-2 is recombined with TRBJ2-1; 7 central nucleotides agree with TRBD2. The DNA reads TGTGCCAGCAGCCGGGACTACCGCTACAATGAGCAGTTCTTC. Translated, it reads CASSRDYRYNEQFF.